This TCR beta chain was profiled in a study of cytomegalovirus exposure and HLA in healthy donors. Germline assignment: CDR1 MNHEY and CDR2 SMNVEV (reference sequence). The V end lost 4 bases, the J end lost 1 base, and 8 bases lay between the germline ends. This CDR3 spans 13 amino acids. Whether this donor was CMV seropositive was not recorded. The study ran its PCR with 60 Vbeta and 13 Jbeta primers. Data came from immunoSEQ multiplex PCR; TCRdb stores just in-frame clones and leaves some out. The sample yields about 140,000 clones, approximately 73% seen once. The rearrangement links TRBV27 to TRBJ2-7; D unclear. The sequence was collected from a human donor in good health. Sequenced material: PBMCs. The CDR3 is CASSYLQSYEQYF. The CDR3 coding sequence is TGTGCCAGCAGTTACCTACAGTCCTACGAGCAGTACTTC.